This passage covers 7 T cell receptor beta chains from one sample sequenced in a study of CD8+ T cells in alopecia areata. Treatment reported: oral pan-JAK inhibitor, 5-10 mg twice daily. TCR sequencing used cDNA made by reverse transcription of extracted RNA. Sequencing was performed with immunoSEQ multiplex PCR; in TCRdb, only in-frame clones are kept and a portion is missing. The sample includes about 190,000 clones, less than 65% of them seen just once. The starting material was CD4+ T cells sorted from blood, obtained at week 4, from a patient treated with tofacitinib. The receptors were gathered from a human donor with alopecia areata.

V and J are TRBV9 and TRBJ2-5; D is tentatively TRBD1 or TRBD2 (5 bases each). The J call is uncertain, as TRBJ2-7 better fits the DNA end. CDR1 is SGDLS and CDR2 is YYNGEE in the germline V gene. The CDR3 is 16 amino acids. The CDR3 DNA follows: TGTGCCAGCAGCGTATCGGGATCTCCCAGGGCCTACGAGCAGTACTTC. This encodes CASSVSGSPRAYEQYF.

V usage is TRBV7-2 and J usage is TRBJ1-6; D call uncertain. CDR3 size: 15 residues. Trimming removed 8 bases at V and 5 bases at J, with 16 bases between. Germline CDR1 reads SGHTA; CDR2 reads FQGNSA. Here the CDR3 DNA reads TGTGCCAGCTTAGTACGGGCGATTAATAATTCACCCCTCCACTTT. Translation gives CASLVRAINNSPLHF.

The rearrangement uses TRBV7-8 and TRBJ2-7, with 9 bases aligning to TRBD1. Germline V CDR1 and CDR2: SGHVS, FQNEAQ. The CDR3 has 14 amino acids. V lost 5 bases to trimming and J lost 2 bases; unmatched junction nucleotides: 4. CDR3 bases: TGTGCCAGCAGCCGAGGGACAGGGCCCTACGAGCAGTACTTC. This gives the protein CASSRGTGPYEQYF. Supplemented by reference TRBV7-8 and TRBJ2-7, the full variable domain reads GAGVSQSPRYKVAKRGQDVALRCDPISGHVSLFWYQQALGQGPEFLTYFQNEAQLDKSGLPSDRFFAERPEGSVSTLKIQRTQQEDSAVYLCASSRGTGPYEQYFGPGTRLTVT.

The chain combines TRBV2 with TRBJ1-2; D remains unclear. CDR1 and CDR2 from the germline V gene are SNHLY and FYNNEI. The CDR3 consists of 14 residues. V lost 3 bases and J lost 3, with 11 bases in between. CDR3 sequence: CASSDPDWDYGYTF. The CDR3 bases are TGTGCCAGCAGTGACCCCGACTGGGACTATGGCTACACCTTC. The whole variable domain, remainder taken from reference TRBV2 and TRBJ1-2, is EPEVTQTPSHQVTQMGQEVILRCVPISNHLYFYWYRQILGQKVEFLVSFYNNEISEKSEIFDDQFSVERPDGSNFTLKIRSTKLEDSAMYFCASSDPDWDYGYTFGSGTRLTVV.

This chain's CDR3 is CASSLPPGLYEQYF. CDR3 nucleotide sequence: TGTGCCAGCAGTTTACCGCCGGGACTCTACGAGCAGTACTTC. V is TRBV6-5 and J is TRBJ2-7; the D gene is possibly TRBD2 (6 bases). Germline values: CDR1 MNHEY, CDR2 SVGAGI. V gave up 4 bases and J gave up 3 bases, with 13 bases separating them. The CDR3 loop spans 14 amino acids.

This clone appeared once. The chain recombines TRBV11-2 with TRBJ2-1, with 8 bases matching TRBD1. The V and J ends lost 5 bases and 6 bases, in that order; junction bases with no gene match: 6. Looked up from germline, CDR1 is SGHAT and CDR2 is FQNNGV. The CDR3 totals 14 residues. The CDR3 bases are TGTGCCAGCAGCGGTGGACAGGGAAGCAATGAGCAGTTCTTC. Encoded protein: CASSGGQGSNEQFF.

The chain has TRBV2 and TRBJ2-3, with D unclear. The CDR3 has 12 residues. CDR1 is SNHLY and CDR2 is FYNNEI in the germline V gene. Trimming took 5 bases from V and 8 from J, leaving 11 bases between them. The DNA for the CDR3 is TGTGCCAGCAGTTTTCCGAGCGTTACGCAGTATTTT. Translated, it gives CASSFPSVTQYF.